This T cell receptor beta chain was documented in a study of blood T cells in healthy people across ages. Then a second PCR, running roughly 6 to 11 cycles, was carried out with a sample-barcoded 5' primer and a J-beta primer mix. TCRdb re-called the 5' RACE reads with MiXCR, one entry per CDR3 protein. This table holds 1.4 million to 1.5 million distinct CDR3 sequences, approximately 38% found once. The CDR3 is made up of 16 amino acids. Losses at the gene ends were 1 base for V and 3 bases for J; bases not matched to a gene: 6. Germline assignment: CDR1 SGHVS and CDR2 FQNEAQ. The sequenced material came from blood. The chain combines TRBV7-8 with TRBJ2-1; 7 bases agree with TRBD2. The origin of this receptor is a woman between 18 and 29 years old in good health. CDR3 region: CASSLVRTRDYNEQFF. Here the CDR3 DNA reads TGTGCCAGCAGCTTAGTACGGACTAGAGACTACAATGAGCAGTTCTTC.